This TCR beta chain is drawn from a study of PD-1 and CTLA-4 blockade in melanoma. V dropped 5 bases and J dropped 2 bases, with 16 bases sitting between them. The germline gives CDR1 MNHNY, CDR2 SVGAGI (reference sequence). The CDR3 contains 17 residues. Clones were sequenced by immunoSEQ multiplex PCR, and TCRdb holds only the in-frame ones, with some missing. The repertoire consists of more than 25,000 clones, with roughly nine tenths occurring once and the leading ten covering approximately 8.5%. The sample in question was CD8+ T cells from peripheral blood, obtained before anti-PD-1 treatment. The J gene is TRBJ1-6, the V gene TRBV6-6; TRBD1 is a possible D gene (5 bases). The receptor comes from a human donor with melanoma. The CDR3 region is CASSPSGFGAYNSPLHF. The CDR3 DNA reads TGTGCCAGCAGTCCATCAGGGTTCGGGGCCTATAATTCACCCCTCCACTTT.